This section outlines one TCR beta chain sequence together with its context. V lost 6 bases and J lost 7, with 19 bases in between. The CDR3 length is 16 residues. Germline V gene data show CDR1 as SNHLY and CDR2 as FYNNEI. Here immunoSEQ multiplex PCR was the method, and the copy in TCRdb shows in-frame clones only, minus some. The table lists roughly 93,000 clones, 95% of them singletons. The data are from a study of technical replicates of blood from several donors. The V gene is TRBV2, the J gene TRBJ1-6; D perhaps matches TRBD1 (6 bases). The sequenced sample consisted of T cells isolated from PBMCs. The origin of this receptor is a human donor in good health. The CDR3 sequence: CASRPGVGARNSPLHF. The CDR3, as DNA: TGTGCCAGCAGACCAGGCGTGGGGGCCCGGAATTCACCCCTCCACTTT.